The subject of this entry is one T cell receptor beta chain. Sequencing was performed with immunoSEQ multiplex PCR; in TCRdb, only in-frame clones are kept and a portion is missing. The table lists under 55,000 clones, 94% of them singletons, with approximately 0.31% in the top ten. These data belong to a study of T cell changes during pregnancy in multiple sclerosis. This CDR3 is built from 17 residues. In germline, CDR1 is MGHDK, CDR2 SYGVNS. V was cut by 3 bases and J by 0 bases, with 17 bases left in between. This material consisted of CD4+ T cells from peripheral blood mononuclear cells, taken in the third trimester of pregnancy. The chain links TRBV25-1 to TRBJ2-5; D is perhaps TRBD1 (6 bases). The source of this sequence is a female donor with multiple sclerosis, enrolled in a pregnancy study. The CDR3 protein is CASSDKYGQKYQETQYF. CDR3 sequence (DNA): TGTGCCAGCAGTGATAAATACGGACAGAAGTACCAAGAGACCCAGTACTTC.